Presented here are 30 T cell receptor beta chains from one specimen sequenced in a study of blood T cell repertoires in COVID-19. Clones were sequenced by immunoSEQ multiplex PCR, and TCRdb holds only the in-frame ones, with some missing. The table includes 90,000 to 150,000 clones, roughly three quarters detected once. Source material: peripheral blood. The receptors come from an elderly woman with acute or convalescent COVID-19.

This sequence joins TRBV3-1 (or the pseudogene TRBV3-2) and TRBJ2-5, with 10 bases matching TRBD1. Germline CDR1 reads LGHDT; CDR2 reads YNNKEL (reference sequence). Unmatched junction bases numbered 4, after V lost 4 bases and J lost 2 bases. The CDR3 is 15 residues long. In DNA form, the CDR3 reads TGTGCCAGCAGCCGCGGGACAGGGGAACAAGAGACCCAGTACTTC. Protein: CASSRGTGEQETQYF.

The V and J genes are TRBV9 and TRBJ1-1; TRBD1 aligns across 8 bases. Looked up from germline, CDR1 is SGDLS and CDR2 is YYNGEE. This CDR3 has 14 residues. The V gene end was trimmed by 6 bases and the J gene end by 1 base; junction bases not matched to a gene: 5. CDR3 in DNA: TGTGCCAGCACCCCGACAGGGGCGAACACTGAAGCTTTCTTT. Encoded protein: CASTPTGANTEAFF.

This clone was counted at least ten times. The rearrangement links TRBV4-2 to TRBJ2-7; possible D gene TRBD1, 5 bases. CDR1 LGHNA and CDR2 YNFKEQ come from the germline V gene. V gave up 0 bases and J gave up 3 bases, with 18 bases separating them. CDR3 length: 17 residues. The CDR3 DNA reads as TGTGCCAGCAGCCAAGACCCGGCCCGTGGCAGGGTCTACGAGCAGTACTTC. Translated: CASSQDPARGRVYEQYF.

The chain links TRBV10-3 to TRBJ1-1, with TRBD1 identical over 9 bases. Germline CDR1 reads ENHRY; CDR2 reads SYGVKD. The CDR3 runs to 14 residues. The junction had 1 base not matched to a gene; V was cut back by 4 bases and J by 1 base. The CDR3 loop is CAISGGQGNTEAFF. The CDR3 nucleotides are TGTGCCATCAGTGGGGGACAGGGGAACACTGAAGCTTTCTTT.

This clone ranks as medium-sized. The chain joins TRBV5-1 to TRBJ1-6; 9 bases match TRBD1. The CDR3 is made up of 15 amino acids. Trimming cost V 4 bases and J 8 bases; bases outside gene matches: 7. Germline lookup yields CDR1 SGHRS and CDR2 YFSETQ. CDR3 coding DNA: TGCGCCAGCAGCATAGGGACAGGGCTATATTCACCCCTCCACTTT. It specifies CASSIGTGLYSPLHF.

The rearrangement links TRBV9 to TRBJ2-2; the match to TRBD2 covers 8 bases. The trim removed 3 bases at V and 6 bases at J, leaving 10 bases unmatched. This CDR3 has 16 amino acids. Germline V CDR1 and CDR2: SGDLS, YYNGEE. CDR3 loop: CASSGTGTSPPGELFF. The CDR3 DNA follows: TGTGCCAGCAGCGGGACGGGGACTAGTCCCCCCGGGGAGCTGTTTTTT.

The chain has TRBV30 and TRBJ2-2; D perhaps matches TRBD2 (5 bases). The V end was cut by 0 bases, the J end by 5 bases, with 13 bases between. The length of the CDR3 is 15 residues. Germline V CDR1 and CDR2: GTSNPN, SVGIG (reference sequence). DNA of the CDR3: TGTGCCTGGAGTGTAGGTGGGAGTGCAACCGGGGAGCTGTTTTTT. Translated: CAWSVGGSATGELFF.

The genes are TRBV19 and TRBJ2-2; TRBD1 matches 9 bases. The CDR3 length is 15 residues. Germline CDR1 LNHDA, CDR2 SQIVND (reference sequence). V was clipped by 5 bases and J by 4 bases; unmatched bases: 5. This CDR3 is CASSARDRATGELFF. The CDR3, as DNA: TGTGCCAGTAGTGCCCGGGACAGGGCCACCGGGGAGCTGTTTTTT. The variable domain in full, completed from reference TRBV19 and TRBJ2-2, reads DGGITQSPKYLFRKEGQNVTLSCEQNLNHDAMYWYRQDPGQGLRLIYYSQIVNDFQKGDIAEGYSVSREKKESFPLTVTSAQKNPTAFYLCASSARDRATGELFFGEGSRLTVL.

This clone turned up a few times. The chain employs TRBV6-2 or TRBV6-3 and TRBJ2-5; 14 bases are a match to TRBD2. With 4 bases clipped from V and 0 bases from J, the junction kept 7 bases outside the gene matches. CDR1 and CDR2 from the germline V gene are MNHEY and SVGEGT. This CDR3 spans 18 amino acids. As DNA, the CDR3 is TGTGCCAGCAGTTCCATCGGGACTAGCGGGGGCAACCAAGAGACCCAGTACTTC. Translated: CASSSIGTSGGNQETQYF.

This chain joins TRBV19 and TRBJ2-5; 10 bases match TRBD2. The germline V gene has CDR1 LNHDA and CDR2 SQIVND (reference sequence). V was clipped by 3 bases and J by 4 bases; unmatched bases: 2. The CDR3 consists of 14 residues. CDR3 coding DNA: TGTGCCAGTAGTATTTTAGCGGGAGGAGAGACCCAGTACTTC. Encoded protein: CASSILAGGETQYF.

The rearrangement uses TRBV5-4 and TRBJ2-7; TRBD1 matches at 7 bases. This CDR3 has 13 residues. Germline assignment: CDR1 SGHNT and CDR2 YYREEE (reference sequence). With V trimmed by 3 bases and J by 1 base, 1 base remained unmatched. The CDR3 sequence: CASSSGQSYEQYF. DNA for the CDR3: TGTGCCAGCAGCTCGGGACAGTCCTACGAGCAGTACTTC.

V gene TRBV6-4 combines with J gene TRBJ2-1, with D perhaps matching TRBD2 (7 bases). Germline V CDR1 and CDR2: MRHNA, SNTAGT. V was cut by 0 bases and J by 3 bases, with 12 bases left in between. This CDR3 contains 16 residues. CDR3 nucleotide sequence: TGTGCCAGCAGTGACTCGGGGGCTAGCGGCTACAATGAGCAGTTCTTC. Encoded protein: CASSDSGASGYNEQFF.

The gene calls are TRBV28 and TRBJ1-3; D call uncertain. Germline V lookup: CDR1 MDHEN, CDR2 SYDVKM. The CDR3 covers 13 residues. V was pared by 6 bases and J by 8 bases, with 14 bases between. As DNA, the CDR3 is TGTGCCAGCAGCTTCCCGGCTACAGACACCATATATTTT. This translates into CASSFPATDTIYF.

The chain links TRBV19 to TRBJ1-3; 9 nucleotides agree with TRBD1. The trim removed 9 bases at V and 8 bases at J, leaving 5 bases unmatched. The CDR3 runs 12 residues. Germline V gene lookup returns CDR1 LNHDA and CDR2 SQIVND (reference sequence). In DNA, the CDR3 is TGTGCCAGCAGGGACAGGGCGGACACCATATATTTT. Amino acids: CASRDRADTIYF.

V and J are TRBV4-2 and TRBJ1-2; no definite D call. This CDR3 region has 14 residues. CDR1 is LGHNA, CDR2 YNFKEQ, per germline. The germline V and J ends were trimmed by 0 bases and 4 bases, with 9 bases remaining between them. As DNA, the CDR3 is TGTGCCAGCAGCCAAGATTGGTCGGGCTATGGCTACACCTTC. It is translated as CASSQDWSGYGYTF.

This clone appeared a single time. V gene TRBV5-5 combines with J gene TRBJ2-2; 9 positions agree with TRBD1. The trim removed 4 bases at V and 7 bases at J, leaving 17 bases unmatched. CDR1 is SGHKS, CDR2 YYEKEE, per germline (reference sequence). CDR3 length: 18 residues. The DNA for the CDR3 is TGTGCCAGCAGCCCCGTACCGCCGGGGACAGGGCGAGGCGGGGAGCTGTTTTTT. Translating gives CASSPVPPGTGRGGELFF.

The J gene is TRBJ2-3, the V gene TRBV3-1 (or the pseudogene TRBV3-2); D may be TRBD2 (6 bases). The germline V and J ends were trimmed by 0 bases and 1 base, with 8 bases remaining between them. CDR3 length equals 15 residues. The germline V gene encodes CDR1 LGHDT and CDR2 YNNKEL (reference sequence). For the CDR3, the DNA is TGTGCCAGCAGCCAAGATGCTAGCGGCACAGATACGCAGTATTTT. Its protein product is CASSQDASGTDTQYF.

The V and J genes are TRBV5-6 and TRBJ2-5, with 8 bases fitting TRBD2. This CDR3 comprises 17 residues. Trimming took 0 bases from V and 5 from J; bases not matched to a gene: 12. In germline, CDR1 is SGHDT, CDR2 YYEEEE. The CDR3 nucleotides read TGTGCCAGCAGCTTGGGACTAGCGACAACGGGTGGGGAGACCCAGTACTTC. As protein: CASSLGLATTGGETQYF.

The V gene is TRBV6-5, the J gene TRBJ2-7; 7 positions agree with TRBD1. The CDR3 has 14 amino acids. Germline V gene data show CDR1 as MNHEY and CDR2 as SVGAGI. With 6 bases clipped from V and 1 base from J, the junction kept 6 bases outside the gene matches. The CDR3 region has the DNA TGTGCCAGCAGAAAGGGGGCCAGTTCCTACGAGCAGTACTTC. This sequence encodes CASRKGASSYEQYF.

The rearrangement uses TRBV6-2 or TRBV6-3 and TRBJ2-5, with 7 bases fitting TRBD1. The germline V gene has CDR1 MNHEY and CDR2 SVGEGT. V lost 4 bases, J lost 3 bases, and 11 bases stayed unmatched. CDR3 length equals 16 residues. The CDR3 region is CASSSYHRQGEETQYF. DNA of the CDR3: TGTGCCAGCAGTTCCTACCATCGACAGGGCGAAGAGACCCAGTACTTC.

The chain uses TRBV19 and TRBJ2-6; perhaps TRBD2 as D (6 bases). CDR3 length equals 18 residues. Germline V CDR1 and CDR2: LNHDA, SQIVND (reference sequence). V gave up 1 base and J gave up 0 bases, with 13 bases separating them. The CDR3, as DNA: TGTGCCAGTAGTATAGTGAGGAGTAGCGGCTCTGGGGCCAACGTCCTGACTTTC. Translation gives CASSIVRSSGSGANVLTF.

The rearrangement uses TRBV29-1 and TRBJ1-2; D call uncertain. This CDR3 comprises 14 residues. V gave up 3 bases and J gave up 1 base, with 12 bases separating them. The germline V gene encodes CDR1 SQVTM and CDR2 ANQGSEA. CDR3 nucleotides: TGCAGCGTTGAGAAAGGAGAAAATAACTATGGCTACACCTTC. Its translation: CSVEKGENNYGYTF.

V and J are TRBV28 and TRBJ1-6; D perhaps matches TRBD1 (6 bases). Germline CDR1 is MDHEN and CDR2 is SYDVKM. V gave up 7 bases and J gave up 9 bases, with 16 bases separating them. The CDR3 has 14 residues. In DNA form, the CDR3 reads TGTGCCAGCACTACTCCCGGGACAAGTTCACCCCTCCACTTT. Translation: CASTTPGTSSPLHF. Based on the CDR3 plus reference TRBV28 and TRBJ1-6, the full variable domain is DVKVTQSSRYLVKRTGEKVFLECVQDMDHENMFWYRQDPGLGLRLIYFSYDVKMKEKGDIPEGYSVSREKKERFSLILESASTNQTSMYLCASTTPGTSSPLHFGNGTRLTVT.

V and J are TRBV10-3 and TRBJ2-1; TRBD2 matches at 8 bases. Germline trimming cut 6 bases from V and 6 bases from J; bases unmatched to any gene: 10. The CDR3 loop spans 15 amino acids. Germline CDR1 reads ENHRY; CDR2 reads SYGVKD. CDR3 nucleotides: TGTGCCATCAGCCCTATGGGGGGACTAGGCAATGAGCAGTTCTTC. Amino acid sequence: CAISPMGGLGNEQFF.

The chain is built from TRBV28 and TRBJ2-2, with TRBD2 identical over 7 bases. V shed 6 bases and J 6 bases; nucleotides not matched to a gene: 10. This CDR3 has 15 amino acids. Germline loops: CDR1 MDHEN, CDR2 SYDVKM. CDR3 sequence (DNA): TGTGCCAGCAGGGGAGGGGATAGTATAGCCGGGGAGCTGTTTTTT. Translated: CASRGGDSIAGELFF.

V is TRBV27 and J is TRBJ2-5; weak D call: TRBD1 (5 bases). V dropped 6 bases and J dropped 0 bases, with 11 bases sitting between them. This CDR3 region has 14 residues. Germline V gene lookup returns CDR1 MNHEY and CDR2 SMNVEV (reference sequence). DNA of the CDR3: TGTGCCAGCAGCTTCCAGGGCCACCAAGAGACCCAGTACTTC. Its protein is CASSFQGHQETQYF.

The genes are TRBV6-5 and TRBJ2-1; TRBD1 matches at 9 bases. The V and J ends lost 2 bases and 4 bases, in that order; junction bases with no gene match: 6. This CDR3 region has 16 residues. In germline, CDR1 is MNHEY, CDR2 SVGAGI. The CDR3 protein is CASSYRVTGGYNEQFF. In nucleotides, the CDR3 is TGTGCCAGCAGTTACAGAGTGACAGGGGGGTACAATGAGCAGTTCTTC.

This rearrangement joins TRBV7-2 to TRBJ2-7, with TRBD2 identical over 15 bases. Germline lookup yields CDR1 SGHTA and CDR2 FQGNSA. The junction had 5 bases not matched to a gene; V was cut back by 5 bases and J by 6 bases. The CDR3 runs 15 residues. The CDR3 nucleotides read TGTGCCAGCAGCCCGGGACTAGCGGGAGGTTCCGAGCAGTACTTC. Its translation is CASSPGLAGGSEQYF. Full variable domain (outside the CDR3, taken from reference TRBV7-2 and TRBJ2-7): GAGVSQSPSNKVTEKGKDVELRCDPISGHTALYWYRQSLGQGLEFLIYFQGNSAPDKSGLPSDRFSAERTGGSVSTLTIQRTQQEDSAVYLCASSPGLAGGSEQYFGPGTRLTVT.

The V call is TRBV7-8, the J call TRBJ2-1; TRBD1 agrees at 8 bases. CDR1 is SGHVS, CDR2 FQNEAQ, per germline. The CDR3 consists of 16 residues. Unmatched junction bases numbered 14, after V lost 6 bases and J lost 7 bases. The CDR3 DNA follows: TGTGCCAGCAGTCGTGTGGGGCAGGGGGCTCATAATGAGCAGTTCTTC. Translating gives CASSRVGQGAHNEQFF.

For this clone: Since the CDR3 does not end with the conserved phenylalanine or tryptophan, this likely comes from a read error. Because the CDR3's place on the DNA is in doubt, the DNA is left out and the CDR3 is given as listed by TCRdb. The chain combines TRBV29-1 with TRBJ2-7; the table's TRBD2 call for D was not verified on the DNA. Counting both end residues, the CDR3 totals 11 amino acids. The germline V gene encodes CDR1 SQVTM and CDR2 ANQGSEA. CDR3 region: CSVEVGGRAYL.